This entry features one T cell receptor (beta chain) sequence. This clone occurred once. The specificity of this receptor is unknown. There are no base qualities to consult, and no much larger clone falls within one base. The CDR3 starts with the cysteine, ends with the phenylalanine, and has 11 residues. Just the 33-base CDR3 DNA is kept, in frame starting at base 1. From the germline V gene (reference sequence), CDR1 is SEHNR and CDR2 is FQNEAQ. Clipping removes 5 bases from V and 14 bases from J, with 8 as the unmatched junction base count. The record originates from a study of control samples from healthy donors and cancer patients (dated by TCRdb to the early 2020s). The library was made by the immunoSEQ multiplex PCR assay. TCRdb mirrors the immuneACCESS table, restricted to in-frame sequences. Some clones are absent from its copies; in checked studies, under half trace to an unresolved V gene, and the reason for the others is unknown. In all, the sample holds fewer than 100,000 clones, and 82% of those were seen once. About 10% of the sample lies in the top ten.

Specimen: blood. The V gene is TRBV7-9 and the J gene is TRBJ1-2; a stretch of 7 junction bases matches TRBD1. This TCR was recovered from an older woman in good health. The bases read TGTGCCAGCAGCCCCGACAGGGTAGGGACCTTC. It translates to CASSPDRVGTF.